This TCR beta chain was obtained from a study of Ad26.COV2.S vaccination and SARS-CoV-2 variants. Looking at the study overall: Donor was one of the participants in the Ad26.COV2.S arm of the COV1001 trial. Doses of Ad26.COV2.S were injected into muscle once or twice, 56 days apart.

The treatment: some 20 received Ad26.COV2.S at low or high dose, single or two shots; five or six received placebo; per-sample allocation not given. On day 63 after the first injection, vaccine and placebo recipients gave samples. Method: immunoSEQ multiplex PCR; TCRdb's copy keeps in-frame clones and lacks some. Seen here are about 410,000 clones, about 89% observed once, and the top ten hold over 1.5%. This TCR derives from a person between 18 and 65 years old who received the Ad26.COV2.S COVID-19 vaccine or a placebo. The sequenced sample was peripheral blood, obtained in a trial of Ad26.COV2.S vaccine versus placebo.

In DNA form, the CDR3 reads TGCAGTGCTAGACAGAATGAAAAACTGTTTTTT. Its protein is CSARQNEKLFF. This chain joins TRBV20-1 and TRBJ1-4; D gene uncertain. The CDR3 is 11 residues long. Trimming pared 2 bases from V and 5 bases from J, leaving 3 bases between. CDR1 DFQATT and CDR2 SNEGSKA come from the germline V gene (reference sequence).